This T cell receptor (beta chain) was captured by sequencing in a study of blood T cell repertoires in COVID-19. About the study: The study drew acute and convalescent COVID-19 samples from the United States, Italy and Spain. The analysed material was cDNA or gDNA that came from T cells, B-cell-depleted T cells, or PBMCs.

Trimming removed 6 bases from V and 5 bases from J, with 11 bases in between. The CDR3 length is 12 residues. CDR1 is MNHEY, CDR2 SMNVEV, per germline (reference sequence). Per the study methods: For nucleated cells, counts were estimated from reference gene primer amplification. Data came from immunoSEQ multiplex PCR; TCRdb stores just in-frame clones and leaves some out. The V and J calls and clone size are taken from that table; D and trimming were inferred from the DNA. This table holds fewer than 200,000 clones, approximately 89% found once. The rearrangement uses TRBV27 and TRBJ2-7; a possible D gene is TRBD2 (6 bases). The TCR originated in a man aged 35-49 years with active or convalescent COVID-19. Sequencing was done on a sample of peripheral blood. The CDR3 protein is CASRAGYNEQYF. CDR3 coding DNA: TGTGCCAGCAGGGCGGGATACAACGAGCAGTACTTC.